This is a list of T cell receptor beta chains from one sample in a study of molecular identifiers for immune sequencing clone quantification. One entry per CDR3 protein, called by TCRdb with MiXCR from the PCR reads. The repertoire holds approximately 630,000 distinct CDR3 sequences, about 25% seen once, with 0.7% to 0.95% in the top ten. The source material was naive CD8+ T cells from blood, with Jurkat cell RNA spiked in. The receptors originated from a human donor in good health. Some libraries in this study had Jurkat cell RNA spiked in. Each CDR3 is given with its conserved first and last residue.

v_call	j_call	cdr3_aa
TRBV18	TRBJ1-1	CASSPPRGPGGMDTEAIF
TRBV3-1	TRBJ2-3	CASSQDPEVIWSTDTQYF
TRBV7-8	TRBJ1-1	CASSLDWAGSNTEAFF
TRBV6-5	TRBJ2-1	CASSPGTGVGNEQFF
TRBV12-3/TRBV12-4	TRBJ2-1	CASSRQGLNNEQFF
TRBV2	TRBJ2-7	CASSRTGSSEQYF
TRBV15	TRBJ2-7	CAGTADTRSYEQYF
TRBV20-1	TRBJ2-1	CSAQGAYNEQFF
TRBV6-2/TRBV6-3	TRBJ1-5	CASSYSRASPYSNQPQHF
TRBV11-2	TRBJ2-1	CASRNSGGYNEQFF
TRBV14	TRBJ2-7	CASSLVGGNEQYF
TRBV28	TRBJ1-1	CASSRAPATEAFF
TRBV7-2	TRBJ2-7	CASSTGTSGAIYEQYF
TRBV2	TRBJ1-1	CASRGGQGTTEAFF
TRBV5-1	TRBJ2-3	CASSFTGTSGGISTDTQYF
TRBV20-1	TRBJ1-6	CSARVLEQGVSPLHF
TRBV18	TRBJ1-1	CASSPTGTAKAGDTEAFF
TRBV5-8	TRBJ2-3	CASSSGTVHVDTQYF
TRBV27	TRBJ1-1	CASSSGPTGITEAFF
TRBV28	TRBJ1-1	CASSFQENTEAFF
TRBV4-3	TRBJ2-1	CASSQERTGPNEQFF
TRBV6-5	TRBJ1-1	CASSLGQLMPEAFF
TRBV7-2	TRBJ1-2	CASSLFTTPGVDDYGYTF
TRBV29-1	TRBJ2-3	CSVEDLLLAPDTQYF
TRBV28	TRBJ2-7	CASSQLGVYEQYF
TRBV20-1	TRBJ2-7	CSARDYGDSYEQYF
TRBV10-3	TRBJ2-7	CAIRPNTRFEQYF
TRBV11-2	TRBJ1-1	CASSLGLSPNTEAFF
TRBV27	TRBJ2-5	CASRDGGQETQYF
TRBV4-3	TRBJ2-5	CASSQDRTGGPQETQYF
TRBV5-1	TRBJ1-1	CASSLGNLHNTEAFF
TRBV28	TRBJ2-7	CASRFSGAYEQYF
TRBV2	TRBJ2-3	CASTAGTLSPTDTQYF
TRBV12-3/TRBV12-4	TRBJ1-2	CASSLALQGHSSYGYTF
TRBV15	TRBJ1-5	CATSRDLQVNQPQHF
TRBV4-1	TRBJ2-1	CASSQVPNPFNEQFF
TRBV3-1	TRBJ1-1	CASSQDLAETEAFF
TRBV7-8	TRBJ2-3	CASSLRGRNTQYF
TRBV4-3	TRBJ1-5	CASSQEIAREYQPQHF
TRBV4-1	TRBJ1-5	CASSMGTGDPPQHF
TRBV14	TRBJ2-7	CASSQVGHPYEQYF
TRBV7-9	TRBJ1-3	CAGRTGNTIYF
TRBV5-4	TRBJ2-5	CASSLAQGAHEETQYF
TRBV12-3/TRBV12-4	TRBJ1-1	CASSSTVVWGTEAFF
TRBV18	TRBJ1-1	CASSPSRGMNTEAFF
TRBV5-6	TRBJ1-5	CASSDGQAPNQPQHF
TRBV7-3	TRBJ1-5	CASSSPLPGQSPNQPQHF
TRBV4-1	TRBJ2-1	CASSQDMGSYNEQFF
TRBV7-9	TRBJ1-4	CASSFHRDWGGEKLFF
TRBV13	TRBJ2-5	CASSFELAGPHETQYF
TRBV13	TRBJ2-7	CASSLSRLAGDEQYF
TRBV13	TRBJ1-5	CASSLGLGGSNQPQHF